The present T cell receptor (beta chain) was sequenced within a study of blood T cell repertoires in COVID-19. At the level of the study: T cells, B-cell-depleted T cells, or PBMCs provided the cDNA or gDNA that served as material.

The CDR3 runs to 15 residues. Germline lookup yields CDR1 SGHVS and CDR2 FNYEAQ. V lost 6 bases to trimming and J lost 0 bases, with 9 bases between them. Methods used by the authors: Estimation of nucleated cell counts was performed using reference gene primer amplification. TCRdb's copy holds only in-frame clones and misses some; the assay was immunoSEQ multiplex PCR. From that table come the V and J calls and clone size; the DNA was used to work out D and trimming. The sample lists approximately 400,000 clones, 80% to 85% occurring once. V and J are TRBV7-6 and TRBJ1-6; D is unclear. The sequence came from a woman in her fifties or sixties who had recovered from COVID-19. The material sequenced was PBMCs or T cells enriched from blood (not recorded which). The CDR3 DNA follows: TGTGCCAGCAGAACAGAGAGCTCCTATAATTCACCCCTCCACTTT. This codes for CASRTESSYNSPLHF.